This entry features one T cell receptor (beta chain) sequence. Looked up from germline, CDR1 is DFQATT and CDR2 is SNEGSKA (reference sequence). The CDR3 runs 14 residues. Trimming removed 3 bases from V and 3 bases from J, with 14 bases in between. The data stem from a study of T cells in Graves' hyperthyroidism and ophthalmopathy. Template material for amplifying TCR beta CDR3 regions consisted of RNA transcripts. The HTBI set primed first-round TCR CDR3 RT-PCR. TCRdb itself ran the multiplex PCR reads through MiXCR, one entry per CDR3 protein. The sample records some 350,000 distinct CDR3 sequences, approximately 19% being singletons.

The chain couples TRBV20-1 to TRBJ2-5, with D perhaps matching TRBD2 (5 bases). Sequenced input: blood. This clonotype originated in a woman aged 18 to 35 with Graves' hyperthyroidism. The CDR3 sequence is CSARLASAKETQYF. DNA for the CDR3: TGCAGTGCTAGGCTAGCCTCCGCCAAAGAGACCCAGTACTTC.